Included here is one T cell receptor beta chain sequence, with context. Primed by a sample-barcoded 5' primer and a J-beta primer mix, a second PCR proceeded for 7 to 11 cycles. TCRdb re-called the 5' RACE reads with MiXCR, one entry per CDR3 protein. The sample yields 650,000 to 800,000 distinct CDR3 sequences, 52% seen once. This CDR3 is built from 12 residues. Germline V CDR1 and CDR2: SQVTM, ANQGSEA. The source of the sample is a study of blood T cells in healthy people across ages. The sample comprised blood. The sequence was obtained from a woman aged 80 or over in good health. J is TRBJ2-1 and V is TRBV29-1; D is uncertain. The last part of the DNA fits TRBJ2-7 better; the J call may be wrong. CDR3 amino acids: CSAESSYNEQYF. CDR3 nucleotide sequence: TGCAGCGCCGAAAGCTCCTACAATGAGCAGTACTTC.